A single sample is the source of the 19 T cell receptor beta chains below, sequenced in a study of T cell responses to AZD1222 COVID-19 vaccine. Profiled with immunoSEQ multiplex PCR; TCRdb holds only in-frame clones, not every one. This table has 150,000 to 170,000 clones, over 85% appearing once. The sample here was peripheral blood, taken on day 0 of AZD1222 vaccination. These receptors were collected from an adult in good health.

The chain uses TRBV11-3 and TRBJ2-1, with TRBD2 matching over 12 bases. Trimming took 1 base from V and 4 from J; bases not matched to a gene: 2. This CDR3 has 16 residues. CDR1 is SGHNT and CDR2 is YENEEA in the germline V gene. The CDR3: CASSLGLAGGYNEQFF. In DNA form, the CDR3 reads TGTGCCAGCAGCTTAGGCCTAGCGGGAGGGTACAATGAGCAGTTCTTC. Together with reference TRBV11-3 and TRBJ2-1, the CDR3 gives the full variable domain: EAGVVQSPRYKIIEKKQPVAFWCNPISGHNTLYWYLQNLGQGPELLIRYENEEAVDDSQLPKDRFSAERLKGVDSTLKIQPAELGDSAVYLCASSLGLAGGYNEQFFGPGTRLTVL.

V and J are TRBV6-5 and TRBJ1-4, with 7 bases aligning to TRBD1. Germline V gives CDR1 MNHEY, CDR2 SVGAGI. The length of the CDR3 is 14 residues. V shed 5 bases, J shed 8 bases, and the junction held 8 bases outside the gene matches. CDR3 in DNA: TGTGCCAGCAGTAGAGCAGGGGGGAGGGAAAAACTGTTTTTT. Residues: CASSRAGGREKLFF.

V usage is TRBV6-2 or TRBV6-3 and J usage is TRBJ2-7; D remains unclear. Trimming removed 2 bases from V and 0 bases from J, with 8 bases in between. Germline CDR1 MNHEY, CDR2 SVGEGT. The CDR3 is made up of 14 amino acids. CDR3 protein: CASSYLSASYEQYF. CDR3 DNA: TGTGCCAGCAGTTACCTGTCCGCCTCCTACGAGCAGTACTTC.

The genes are TRBV29-1 and TRBJ1-3, with TRBD1 matching over 8 bases. Germline CDR1 and CDR2: SQVTM and ANQGSEA. The CDR3 is made up of 13 amino acids. J was trimmed by 2 bases and V by 3 bases; bases with no gene match: 0. This CDR3 is CSVEGQAGNTIYF. CDR3 bases: TGCAGCGTTGAGGGACAGGCTGGAAACACCATATATTTT.

The V call is TRBV15, the J call TRBJ2-7; 15 bases align to TRBD2. J was trimmed by 3 bases and V by 2 bases; bases with no gene match: 8. Germline lookup yields CDR1 LNHNV and CDR2 YYDKDF (reference sequence). CDR3 length: 18 amino acids. The CDR3 region is CATSRKGLAGGKNYEQYF. Here the CDR3 DNA reads TGTGCCACCAGCAGAAAGGGACTAGCGGGAGGTAAGAACTACGAGCAGTACTTC. The full variable domain, its missing parts supplied by reference TRBV15 and TRBJ2-7, is DAMVIQNPRYQVTQFGKPVTLSCSQTLNHNVMYWYQQKSSQAPKLLFHYYDKDFNNEADTPDNFQSRRPNTSFCFLDIRSPGLGDTAMYLCATSRKGLAGGKNYEQYFGPGTRLTVT.

This clone was picked up a small number of times. The chain combines TRBV11-2 with TRBJ2-3, with TRBD1 as a possible D gene (7 bases). Germline lookup yields CDR1 SGHAT and CDR2 FQNNGV. The CDR3 sequence is 15 residues long. Deletions cut 1 base from V and 4 bases from J, with 12 bases between. The DNA for the CDR3 is TGTGCCAGCAGCTTAGCAGGGGGGAGCTCAGATACGCAGTATTTT. It yields the protein CASSLAGGSSDTQYF.

The chain joins TRBV7-6 to TRBJ2-1; D not certain. From germline, CDR1 is SGHVS and CDR2 FNYEAQ. The CDR3 is made up of 12 amino acids. Trimming took off 3 bases at V and 8 bases at J, with 8 bases between the two ends. CDR3 loop: CASSFPDYEQFF. The DNA for the CDR3 is TGTGCCAGCAGCTTCCCCGACTATGAGCAGTTCTTC.

The chain has TRBV27 and TRBJ2-7; D perhaps matches TRBD2 (5 bases). Germline CDR1 and CDR2: MNHEY and SMNVEV (reference sequence). The CDR3 covers 14 residues. The germline V and J ends were trimmed by 2 bases and 2 bases, with 10 bases remaining between them. In nucleotides, the CDR3 is TGTGCCAGCAGTTTAACCCCAGCGGCCTACGAGCAGTACTTC. Its protein is CASSLTPAAYEQYF.

This clone has a single count. V is TRBV24-1 and J is TRBJ2-1; TRBD2 agrees at 8 bases. The CDR3 consists of 16 residues. Trimming took 0 bases from V and 9 from J; bases not matched to a gene: 9. CDR1 KGHDR and CDR2 SFDVKD come from the germline V gene. The CDR3 protein is CATSDLTSGSHIEQFF. Written as DNA, the CDR3 is TGTGCCACCAGTGATTTGACCAGCGGGAGTCATATTGAGCAGTTCTTC.

This chain links TRBV7-9 with TRBJ1-2, with D possibly matching TRBD1 (6 bases). The CDR3 is 19 amino acids. Germline V gene sequence: CDR1 SEHNR, CDR2 FQNEAQ (reference sequence). V was clipped by 5 bases and J by 7 bases, with 32 bases between them. This CDR3 reads CASSQKFRGMGVRPLGYTF. CDR3 DNA: TGTGCCAGCAGCCAGAAATTTAGGGGGATGGGGGTCCGTCCCCTTGGCTACACCTTC.

The chain has TRBV6-2 or TRBV6-3 and TRBJ1-6, with 8 bases fitting TRBD1. Trimming cost V 0 bases and J 7 bases; bases outside gene matches: 2. Germline V CDR1 and CDR2: MNHEY, SVGEGT. CDR3 size: 15 residues. CDR3 protein: CASSYSSGGNSPLHF. In DNA form, the CDR3 reads TGTGCCAGCAGTTACTCTTCAGGGGGCAATTCACCCCTCCACTTT.

This clone was seen many times. CDR3 sequence reads: CASSDTIGTAPEQFF. The CDR3, as DNA: TGTGCCAGCAGTGACACTATCGGGACTGCCCCTGAGCAGTTCTTC. The V call is TRBV6-4, the J call TRBJ2-1; D is possibly TRBD2 (6 bases). V dropped 2 bases and J dropped 9 bases, with 17 bases sitting between them. The CDR3 consists of 15 residues. CDR1 is MRHNA, CDR2 SNTAGT, per germline.

The V and J genes are TRBV5-1 and TRBJ2-3, with a possible D match to TRBD1 (5 bases). The CDR3 is 14 amino acids. Germline CDR1 and CDR2: SGHRS and YFSETQ. Trimming pared 7 bases from V and 2 bases from J, leaving 14 bases between. CDR3 DNA sequence: TGCGCCAGCCGCCAGGGAACCTTCACAGATACGCAGTATTTT. Protein sequence: CASRQGTFTDTQYF.

The V call is TRBV9, the J call TRBJ1-1, with D possibly being TRBD1 (5 bases). The CDR3 consists of 13 residues. Germline CDR1 and CDR2: SGDLS and YYNGEE. The V end was cut by 4 bases, the J end by 10 bases, with 17 bases between. CDR3 sequence reads: CASSTPGTERAFF. DNA of the CDR3: TGTGCCAGCAGCACCCCCGGGACTGAGAGAGCTTTCTTT.

The chain has TRBV29-1 and TRBJ2-4, with 8 bases identical to TRBD2. The CDR3 has 12 amino acids. Losses at the gene ends were 5 bases for V and 5 bases for J; bases not matched to a gene: 2. Germline CDR1 is SQVTM and CDR2 is ANQGSEA. The CDR3 region is CSVLRGENIQYF. In DNA form, the CDR3 reads TGCAGCGTTTTGCGGGGGGAAAACATTCAGTACTTC. The full variable domain, its missing parts supplied by reference TRBV29-1 and TRBJ2-4, is SAVISQKPSRDICQRGTSLTIQCQVDSQVTMMFWYRQQPGQSLTLIATANQGSEATYESGFVIDKFPISRPNLTFSTLTVSNMSPEDSSIYLCSVLRGENIQYFGAGTRLSVL.

The chain is built from TRBV29-1 and TRBJ2-2, with D hard to call. Germline V gives CDR1 SQVTM, CDR2 ANQGSEA. Trimming shortened V by 2 bases and J by 0 bases, and 7 bases separated the two germline ends. The CDR3 extends over 14 amino acids. The CDR3, as DNA: TGCAGCGTTGAACCGGTCGCGAACACCGGGGAGCTGTTTTTT. Translation gives CSVEPVANTGELFF.

The V gene is TRBV5-4, the J gene TRBJ2-1; 10 nucleotides line up with TRBD2. Germline V gene lookup returns CDR1 SGHNT and CDR2 YYREEE (reference sequence). V lost 4 bases to trimming and J lost 7 bases; unmatched junction nucleotides: 11. The length of the CDR3 is 16 residues. The CDR3 region is CASSRNLAGVTNEQFF. Here the CDR3 DNA reads TGTGCCAGCAGCCGCAACCTAGCGGGAGTCACGAATGAGCAGTTCTTC. Using reference TRBV5-4 and TRBJ2-1 for the parts outside the CDR3, the full variable domain is ETGVTQSPTHLIKTRGQQVTLRCSSQSGHNTVSWYQQALGQGPQFIFQYYREEENGRGNFPPRFSGLQFPNYSSELNVNALELDDSALYLCASSRNLAGVTNEQFFGPGTRLTVL.

Turning to this clone: This sample also contains other DNA sequences that code for the same CDR3. The chain links TRBV7-9 to TRBJ1-1; TRBD1 is a possible D gene (5 bases). Trimming took 3 bases from V and 3 from J, leaving 8 bases between them. The V gene's germline CDR1 is SEHNR and CDR2 FQNEAQ (reference sequence). There are 13 residues in the CDR3. This chain's CDR3 is CASSLVGDTEAFF. Here the CDR3 DNA reads TGTGCCAGCAGCTTGGTGGGGGACACTGAAGCTTTCTTT.

This rearrangement joins TRBV18 to TRBJ1-4, with D hard to call. The germline V gene encodes CDR1 KGHSH and CDR2 LQKENI. Trimming pared 1 base from V and 3 bases from J, leaving 18 bases between. The CDR3 runs 18 residues. The CDR3 sequence: CASSPRSGIQSANEKLFF. In nucleotides, the CDR3 is TGTGCCAGCTCACCACGGTCGGGGATCCAGTCGGCTAATGAAAAACTGTTTTTT.